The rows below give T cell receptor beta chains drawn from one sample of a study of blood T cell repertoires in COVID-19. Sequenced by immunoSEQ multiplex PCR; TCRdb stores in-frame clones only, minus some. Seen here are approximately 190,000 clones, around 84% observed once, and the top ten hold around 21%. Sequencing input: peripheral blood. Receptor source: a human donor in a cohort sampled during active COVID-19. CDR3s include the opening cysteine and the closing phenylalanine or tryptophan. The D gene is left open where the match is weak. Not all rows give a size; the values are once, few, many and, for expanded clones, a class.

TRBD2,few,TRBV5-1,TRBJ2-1,CASSLTSGAYEQFF,TGCGCCAGCAGCTTGACTAGCGGGGCCTATGAGCAGTTCTTC
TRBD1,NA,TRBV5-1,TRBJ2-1,CASSLGQGRHNEQFF,TGCGCCAGCAGCCTGGGACAGGGGAGGCACAATGAGCAGTTCTTC
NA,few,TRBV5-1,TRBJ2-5,CASSWGDSQETQYF,TGCGCCAGCAGCTGGGGGGACAGCCAAGAGACCCAGTACTTC
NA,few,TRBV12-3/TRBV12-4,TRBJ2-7,CASSLFSVYEQYF,TGTGCCAGCAGTTTATTTTCGGTCTACGAGCAGTACTTC
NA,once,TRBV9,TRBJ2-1,CASSVGGTSYNEQFF,TGTGCCAGCAGCGTAGGCGGAACCTCCTACAATGAGCAGTTCTTC
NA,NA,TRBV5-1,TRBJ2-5,CASSLWRNALQETQYF,TGCGCCAGCAGCTTGTGGCGGAATGCTTTACAAGAGACCCAGTACTTC
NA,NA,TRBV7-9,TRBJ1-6,CASSYGDSPLHF,TGTGCCAGCAGCTATGGAGATTCACCCCTCCACTTT
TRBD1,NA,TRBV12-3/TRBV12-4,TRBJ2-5,CASSLGQVETQYF,TGTGCCAGCAGTTTGGGACAGGTGGAGACCCAGTACTTC
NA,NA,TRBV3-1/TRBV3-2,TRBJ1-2,CASSPPGRTNYGYTF,TGTGCCAGCAGCCCCCCTGGGAGGACCAACTATGGCTACACCTTC
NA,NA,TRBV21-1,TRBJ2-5,CASSRSGGAVETQYF,TGTGCCAGCTCTAGGTCGGGGGGCGCGGTGGAGACCCAGTACTTC
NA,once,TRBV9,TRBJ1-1,CASSARLLSGTEAFF,TGTGCCAGCAGCGCAAGACTCTTAAGTGGCACTGAAGCTTTCTTT
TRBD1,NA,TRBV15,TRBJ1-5,CATSWGQNQPQHF,TGTGCCACCAGCTGGGGACAGAATCAGCCCCAGCATTTT
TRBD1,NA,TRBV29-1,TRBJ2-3,CSVGQGSDTQYF,TGCAGCGTGGGACAGGGGTCAGATACGCAGTATTTT
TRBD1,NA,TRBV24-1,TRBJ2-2,CASSGQGISTGELFF,TGTGCCTCCTCGGGACAGGGAATTTCCACCGGGGAGCTGTTTTTT
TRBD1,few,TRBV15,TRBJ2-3,CATSSGYNLQQGAKDTQYF,TGTGCCACCAGCAGCGGTTACAACCTCCAACAGGGGGCGAAGGATACGCAGTATTTT
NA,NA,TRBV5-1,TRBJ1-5,CASSPEGGDSNQPQHF,TGCGCCAGCAGCCCGGAAGGCGGGGATAGCAATCAGCCCCAGCATTTT